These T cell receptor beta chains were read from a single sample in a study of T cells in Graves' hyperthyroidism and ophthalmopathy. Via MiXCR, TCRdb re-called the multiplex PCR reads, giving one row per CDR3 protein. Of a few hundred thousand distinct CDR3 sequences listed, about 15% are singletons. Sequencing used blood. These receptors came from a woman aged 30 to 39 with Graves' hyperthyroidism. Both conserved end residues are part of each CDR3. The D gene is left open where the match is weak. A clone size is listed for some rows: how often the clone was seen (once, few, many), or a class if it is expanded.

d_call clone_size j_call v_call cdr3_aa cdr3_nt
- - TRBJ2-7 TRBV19 CASSTSSKPPYEQYF TGTGCCAGTAGTACCTCCTCCAAACCACCATACGAGCAGTACTTC
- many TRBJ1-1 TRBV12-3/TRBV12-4 CASSLPSWRDDTEAFF TGTGCCAGCAGTTTGCCCTCGTGGAGGGACGATACTGAAGCTTTCTTT
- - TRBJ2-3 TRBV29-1 CSVEGGGGLGTDTQYF TGCAGCGTTGAAGGGGGAGGAGGGCTCGGCACAGATACGCAGTATTTT
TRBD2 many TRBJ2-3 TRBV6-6 CASSYALAGGDTQYF TGTGCCAGCAGTTACGCCTTAGCGGGTGGAGATACGCAGTATTTT
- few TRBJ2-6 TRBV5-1 CASFNTGANVLTF TGCGCCAGCTTCAACACTGGGGCCAACGTCCTGACTTTC
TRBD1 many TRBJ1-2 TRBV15 CATSRRTGIVVNYGYTF TGTGCCACCAGCAGACGGACAGGAATAGTAGTTAACTATGGCTACACCTTC
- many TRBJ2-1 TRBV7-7 CASSQQGAYNEQFF TGTGCCAGCAGTCAACAGGGAGCTTACAATGAGCAGTTCTTC
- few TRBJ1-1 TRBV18 CASSQEGKGTEAFF TGTGCCAGCTCACAAGAGGGGAAGGGGACTGAAGCTTTCTTT
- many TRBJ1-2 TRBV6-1 CASSTEHPNYGYTF TGTGCCAGCAGTACCGAACACCCTAACTATGGCTACACCTTC
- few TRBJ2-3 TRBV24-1 CATAGDPSEGPTDTQYF TGTGCCACCGCAGGGGACCCCTCTGAGGGGCCCACAGATACGCAGTATTTT
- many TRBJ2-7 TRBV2 CASTSGYLKYEQYF TGTGCCAGCACCTCAGGGTATCTCAAATACGAGCAGTACTTC
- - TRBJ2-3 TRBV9 CASSVALHDSGDTQYF TGTGCCAGCAGCGTAGCCCTCCACGATAGCGGAGATACGCAGTATTTT
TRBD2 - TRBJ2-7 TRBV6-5 CASSYSLAGLGEQYF TGTGCCAGCAGTTACTCGCTAGCGGGCCTAGGAGAGCAGTACTTC
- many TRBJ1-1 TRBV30 CAWSVPGDRAFF TGTGCCTGGAGTGTTCCAGGGGATAGGGCTTTCTTT
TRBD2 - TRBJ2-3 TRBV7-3 CASSPLGYSGSLDTQYF TGTGCCAGCAGCCCCCTCGGATATAGCGGGAGTTTAGATACGCAGTATTTT
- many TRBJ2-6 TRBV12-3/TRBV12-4 CASSRRGSRAGANVLTF TGTGCCAGCAGCCGCAGGGGATCTCGGGCTGGGGCCAACGTCCTGACTTTC
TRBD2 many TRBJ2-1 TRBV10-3 CAISDLAGGFDEQFF TGTGCCATCAGCGATCTAGCGGGAGGTTTCGATGAGCAGTTCTTC
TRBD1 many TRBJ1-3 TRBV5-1 CASSPGPTGGSAGNTIYF TGCGCCAGCAGCCCTGGGCCGACAGGGGGGTCAGCTGGAAACACCATATATTTT
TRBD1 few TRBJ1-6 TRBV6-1 CASQRTGDSPLHF TGTGCCTCCCAGCGGACAGGGGATTCACCCCTCCACTTT
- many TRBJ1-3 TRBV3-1 CASSQVVNTIYF TGTGCCAGCAGCCAAGTTGTTAACACCATATATTTT
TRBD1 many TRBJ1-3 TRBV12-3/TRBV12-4 CASSKRQGTNTIYF TGTGCCAGCAGCAAGCGACAGGGGACAAACACCATATATTTT
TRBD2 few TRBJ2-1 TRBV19 CATTGAGGYNEQFF TGTGCCACCACGGGGGCGGGAGGGTACAATGAGCAGTTCTTC
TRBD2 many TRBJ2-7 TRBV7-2 CASSLGLAGNSYEQYF TGTGCCAGCAGCTTAGGACTAGCGGGCAATTCCTACGAGCAGTACTTC
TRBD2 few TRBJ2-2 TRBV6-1 CASNPTGTSSGELFF TGTGCCAGCAACCCTACCGGGACTAGTTCTGGGGAGCTGTTTTTT
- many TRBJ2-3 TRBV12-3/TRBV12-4 CASGWRGTDTQYF TGTGCCAGCGGGTGGAGGGGTACAGATACGCAGTATTTT
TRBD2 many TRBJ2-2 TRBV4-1 CASSQGLAGGPRGELFF TGCGCCAGCAGCCAAGGACTAGCGGGAGGGCCTAGGGGGGAGCTGTTTTTT
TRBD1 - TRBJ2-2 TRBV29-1 CSADRGRTGELFF TGCAGCGCAGACAGGGGCCGTACCGGGGAGCTGTTTTTT
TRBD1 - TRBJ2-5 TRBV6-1 CASSSGQEQTQYF TGTGCCAGCAGCAGTGGACAGGAGCAGACCCAGTACTTC
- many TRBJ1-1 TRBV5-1 CASSLRGHSTEAFF TGCGCCAGCAGCTTGCGGGGGCATAGCACTGAAGCTTTCTTT
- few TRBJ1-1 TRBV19 CASRKMTVNTEAFF TGTGCCAGTAGAAAAATGACAGTGAACACTGAAGCTTTCTTT
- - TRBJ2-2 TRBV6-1 CASSPPITGELFF TGTGCCAGCAGCCCCCCCATCACCGGGGAGCTGTTTTTT
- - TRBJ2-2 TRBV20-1 CSAPGLYTGELFF TGCAGTGCTCCGGGACTTTACACCGGGGAGCTGTTTTTT
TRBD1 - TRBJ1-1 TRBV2 CASHRDRGWTEAFF TGTGCCAGCCATCGGGACAGGGGGTGGACTGAAGCTTTCTTT
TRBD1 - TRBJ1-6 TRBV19 CASSMTGGSPLHF TGTGCCAGTAGTATGACAGGGGGTTCACCCCTCCACTTT
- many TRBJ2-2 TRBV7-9 CASSQTDVANTGELFF TGTGCCAGCAGCCAAACTGACGTAGCGAACACCGGGGAGCTGTTTTTT
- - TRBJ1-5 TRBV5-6 CASSGGGGAKNQPQHF TGTGCCAGCAGCGGAGGGGGGGGAGCGAAAAATCAGCCCCAGCATTTT
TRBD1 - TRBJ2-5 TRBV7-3 CASSPGDRGGETQYF TGTGCCAGCAGCCCTGGGGACAGGGGAGGGGAGACCCAGTACTTC
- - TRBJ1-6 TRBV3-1 CASSQDRQLFYNSPLHF TGTGCCAGCAGCCAAGACCGGCAGCTCTTTTATAATTCACCCCTCCACTTT
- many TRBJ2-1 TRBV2 CASLTYEQFF TGTGCCAGCTTAACCTATGAGCAGTTCTTC
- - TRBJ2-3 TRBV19 CASRQVVGSDTQYF TGTGCCAGTAGACAGGTGGTTGGGTCAGATACGCAGTATTTT